Listed here is a single T cell receptor (beta chain). Sequenced by immunoSEQ multiplex PCR; TCRdb stores in-frame clones only, minus some. This table has around 2.1 million clones, around 93% appearing once. Germline V CDR1 and CDR2: SGHNT, YYREEE (reference sequence). Germline trimming cut 2 bases from V and 2 bases from J; bases unmatched to any gene: 1. CDR3 length: 13 residues. The source of the sample is a study of shared clonotypes between healthy human individuals. CD45RO-negative, CCR7-positively selected cells formed the naive CD8 fraction, excluding terminally differentiated effector memory CD45RA+ cells. Adult Caucasians living in Nashville, Tennessee made up all of the donors.

Sequencing used naive CD8+ T cells from PBMCs. This chain links TRBV5-4 with TRBJ2-7, with 7 bases lining up with TRBD1. This TCR came from a man between 18 and 29 years old in good health. Some clones in this sample may be carry-over from other donors' samples. Written as DNA, the CDR3 is TGTGCCAGCAGCTTTGGACAGGCCTACGAGCAGTACTTC. Translating gives CASSFGQAYEQYF.